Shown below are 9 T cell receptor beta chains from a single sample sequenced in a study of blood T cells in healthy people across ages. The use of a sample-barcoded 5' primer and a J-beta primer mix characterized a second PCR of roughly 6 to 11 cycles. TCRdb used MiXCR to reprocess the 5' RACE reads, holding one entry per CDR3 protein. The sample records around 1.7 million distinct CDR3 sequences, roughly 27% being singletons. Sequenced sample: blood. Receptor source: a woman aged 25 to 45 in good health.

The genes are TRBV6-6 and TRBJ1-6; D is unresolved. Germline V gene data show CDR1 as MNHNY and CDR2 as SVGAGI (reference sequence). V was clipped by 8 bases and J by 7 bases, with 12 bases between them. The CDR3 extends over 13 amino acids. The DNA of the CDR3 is TGTGCCAGCGAGGACGGAAAGAATTCACCCCTCCACTTT. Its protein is CASEDGKNSPLHF.

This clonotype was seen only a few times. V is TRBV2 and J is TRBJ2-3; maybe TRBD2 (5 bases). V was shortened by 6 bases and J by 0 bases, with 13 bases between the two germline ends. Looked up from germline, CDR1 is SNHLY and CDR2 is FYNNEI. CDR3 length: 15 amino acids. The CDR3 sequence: CASSSEGSSTDTQYF. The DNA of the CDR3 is TGTGCCAGCAGCTCCGAGGGTAGTAGCACAGATACGCAGTATTTT.

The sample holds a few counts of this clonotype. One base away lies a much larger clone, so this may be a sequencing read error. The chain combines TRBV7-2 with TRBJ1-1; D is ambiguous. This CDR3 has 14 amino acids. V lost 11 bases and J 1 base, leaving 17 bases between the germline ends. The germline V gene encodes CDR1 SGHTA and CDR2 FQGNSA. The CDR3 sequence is CAGTLQPANTEAFF. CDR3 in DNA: TGTGCCGGCACCTTACAGCCGGCGAACACTGAAGCTTTCTTT. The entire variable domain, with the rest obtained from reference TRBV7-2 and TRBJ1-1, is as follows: GAGVSQSPSNKVTEKGKDVELRCDPISGHTALYWYRQSLGQGLEFLIYFQGNSAPDKSGLPSDRFSAERTGGSVSTLTIQRTQQEDSAVYLCAGTLQPANTEAFFGQGTRLTVV.

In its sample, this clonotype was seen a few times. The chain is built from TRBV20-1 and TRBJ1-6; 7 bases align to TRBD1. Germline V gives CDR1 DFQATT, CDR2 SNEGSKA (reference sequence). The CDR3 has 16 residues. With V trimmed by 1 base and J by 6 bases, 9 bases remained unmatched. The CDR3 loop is CSARAGSQGTNSPLHF. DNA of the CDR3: TGCAGTGCTAGAGCAGGCTCACAGGGGACTAATTCACCCCTCCACTTT.

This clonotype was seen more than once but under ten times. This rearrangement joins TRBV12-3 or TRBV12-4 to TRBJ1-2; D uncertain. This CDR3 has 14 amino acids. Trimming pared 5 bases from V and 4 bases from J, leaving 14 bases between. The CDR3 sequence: CASSDTGIGYGYTF. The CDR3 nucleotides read TGTGCCAGCAGTGATACGGGAATAGGCTATGGCTACACCTTC.

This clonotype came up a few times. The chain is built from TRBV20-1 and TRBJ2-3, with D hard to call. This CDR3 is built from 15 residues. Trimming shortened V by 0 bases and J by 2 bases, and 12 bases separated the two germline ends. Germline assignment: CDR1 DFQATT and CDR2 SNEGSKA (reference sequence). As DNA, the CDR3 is TGCAGTGCTAGAGAGCGACTGGACGACACAGATACGCAGTATTTT. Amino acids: CSARERLDDTDTQYF.

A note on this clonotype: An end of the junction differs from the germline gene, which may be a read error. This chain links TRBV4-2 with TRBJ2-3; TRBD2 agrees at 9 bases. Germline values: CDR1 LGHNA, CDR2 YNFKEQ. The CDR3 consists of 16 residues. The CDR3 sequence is CASNQDATSGTDTQYF. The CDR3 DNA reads TGTGCCAGCAACCAAGATGCGACTAGCGGTACAGATACGCAGTATTTT.

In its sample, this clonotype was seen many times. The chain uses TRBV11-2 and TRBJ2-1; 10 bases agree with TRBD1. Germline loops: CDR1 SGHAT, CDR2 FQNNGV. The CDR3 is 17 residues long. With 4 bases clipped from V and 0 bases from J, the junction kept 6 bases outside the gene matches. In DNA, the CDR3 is TGTGCCAGCAGCTCCGACAGGGGGCCCCGCTCCTACAATGAGCAGTTCTTC. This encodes CASSSDRGPRSYNEQFF.

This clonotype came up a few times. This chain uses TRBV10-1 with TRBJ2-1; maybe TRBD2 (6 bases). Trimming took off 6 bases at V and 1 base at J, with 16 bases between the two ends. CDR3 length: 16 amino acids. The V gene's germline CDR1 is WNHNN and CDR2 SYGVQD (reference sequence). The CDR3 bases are TGCGCCAGCAGAGACACCGGGACTTTTTCCTACAATGAGCAGTTCTTC. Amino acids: CASRDTGTFSYNEQFF.